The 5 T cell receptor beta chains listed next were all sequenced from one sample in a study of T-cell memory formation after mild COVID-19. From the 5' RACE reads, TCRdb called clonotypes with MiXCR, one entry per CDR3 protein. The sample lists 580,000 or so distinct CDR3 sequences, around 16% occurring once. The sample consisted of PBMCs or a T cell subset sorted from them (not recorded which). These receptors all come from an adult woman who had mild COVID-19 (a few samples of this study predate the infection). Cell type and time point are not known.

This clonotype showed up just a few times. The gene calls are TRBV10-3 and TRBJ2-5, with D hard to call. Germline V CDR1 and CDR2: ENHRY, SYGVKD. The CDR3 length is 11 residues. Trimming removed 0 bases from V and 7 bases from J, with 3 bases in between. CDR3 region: CAISESGTQYF. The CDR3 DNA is TGTGCCATCAGTGAGTCGGGGACCCAGTACTTC.

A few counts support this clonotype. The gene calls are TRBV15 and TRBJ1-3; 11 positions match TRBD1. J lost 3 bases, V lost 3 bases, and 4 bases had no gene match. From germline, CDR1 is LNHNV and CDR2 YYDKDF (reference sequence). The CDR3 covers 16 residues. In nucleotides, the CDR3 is TGTGCCACCAGCAGGGACAGGGGGCTTTTTGGAAACACCATATATTTT. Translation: CATSRDRGLFGNTIYF.

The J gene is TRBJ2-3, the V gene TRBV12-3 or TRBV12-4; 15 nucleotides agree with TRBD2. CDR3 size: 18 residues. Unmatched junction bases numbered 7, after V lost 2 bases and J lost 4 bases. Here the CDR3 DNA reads TGTGCCAGCAGTTTAAAAGCGGGACTAGCGGGAGGATCAGATACGCAGTATTTT. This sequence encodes CASSLKAGLAGGSDTQYF.

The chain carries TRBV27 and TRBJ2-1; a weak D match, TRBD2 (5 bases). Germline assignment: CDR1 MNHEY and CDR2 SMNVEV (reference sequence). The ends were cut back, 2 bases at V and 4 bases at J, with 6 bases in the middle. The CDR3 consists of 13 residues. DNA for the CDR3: TGTGCCAGCAGTTTAGACTATTACAATGAGCAGTTCTTC. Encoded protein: CASSLDYYNEQFF.

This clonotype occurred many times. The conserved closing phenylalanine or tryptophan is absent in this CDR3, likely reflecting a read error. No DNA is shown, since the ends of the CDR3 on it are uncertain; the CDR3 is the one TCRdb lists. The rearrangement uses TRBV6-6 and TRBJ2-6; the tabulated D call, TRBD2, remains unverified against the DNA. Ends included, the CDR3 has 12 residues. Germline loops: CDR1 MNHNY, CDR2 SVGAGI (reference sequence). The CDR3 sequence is CASSYGTSGFLP.